This is a list of T cell receptor beta chains from one sample in a study of T cell responses to AZD1222 COVID-19 vaccine. TCRdb's table, derived via immunoSEQ multiplex PCR, lists solely in-frame clones and lacks some. The repertoire holds around 140,000 clones, with over 75% as singletons. The material was peripheral blood, obtained 28 days after the second dose of the MenACWY control vaccine. The receptors here all came from an adult who received the MenACWY meningococcal vaccine as a control. Each CDR3 is given with its conserved first and last residue. The D gene is left open where the match is weak. The listing skips clone size in some rows; elsewhere it reads once, few, many or a size class.

V	length	size	J	D	CDR3	DNA
TRBV4-3	17	-	TRBJ2-6	TRBD1	CASRRDRGNPGANVLTF	TGCGCCAGCAGAAGGGACAGGGGGAACCCTGGGGCCAACGTCCTGACTTTC
TRBV5-4	13	-	TRBJ1-1	TRBD1	CAGTGDLGTEAFF	TGTGCCGGGACAGGGGATTTAGGCACTGAAGCTTTCTTT
TRBV7-3	13	-	TRBJ1-2	-	CASSPGGGGGYTF	TGTGCCAGCAGCCCAGGTGGGGGTGGGGGCTACACCTTC
TRBV19	16	-	TRBJ2-7	TRBD2	CASSIDGLAGTYEQYF	TGTGCCAGTAGTATAGATGGACTAGCGGGAACCTACGAGCAGTACTTC
TRBV28	15	-	TRBJ2-1	TRBD2	CASSPRDYTVDEQFF	TGTGCCAGCAGCCCCCGGGACTACACAGTCGATGAGCAGTTCTTC
TRBV6-2/TRBV6-3	17	-	TRBJ2-3	TRBD2	CASSYGGTSGSRYTQYF	TGTGCCAGCAGTTACGGCGGGACTAGCGGGAGTAGGTATACGCAGTATTTT
TRBV11-3	12	-	TRBJ1-1	-	CASSLAVTEAFF	TGTGCCAGCAGCTTAGCGGTTACTGAAGCTTTCTTT
TRBV5-1	19	-	TRBJ1-1	-	CASSLGTGGGWSSNTEAFF	TGCGCCAGCAGCTTGGGTACAGGCGGGGGATGGTCATCCAACACTGAAGCTTTCTTT
TRBV19	16	-	TRBJ1-2	-	CASSTPLTELGYGYTF	TGTGCCAGTAGTACTCCCCTGACAGAGTTAGGCTATGGCTACACCTTC
TRBV7-2	14	-	TRBJ1-2	TRBD1	CASSLRDRVRGYTF	TGTGCCAGCAGCCTACGGGACAGGGTGAGAGGCTACACCTTC
TRBV5-6	16	-	TRBJ2-1	TRBD2	CASSAQLAGGRNEQFF	TGTGCCAGCAGCGCACAACTAGCGGGGGGGCGGAATGAGCAGTTCTTC
TRBV5-4	15	few	TRBJ2-7	TRBD2	CASSPESGRNYEQYF	TGTGCCAGCAGCCCCGAAAGCGGGAGGAACTACGAGCAGTACTTC
TRBV6-5	14	-	TRBJ2-1	TRBD2	CASSTGTRGNEQFF	TGTGCCAGCAGTACCGGGACTAGAGGCAATGAGCAGTTCTTC
TRBV7-2	15	-	TRBJ2-1	-	CASSLGLPGNNEQFF	TGTGCCAGCAGCTTAGGTTTGCCGGGTAACAATGAGCAGTTCTTC
TRBV27	15	-	TRBJ2-1	TRBD2	CASSSLWGRANEQFF	TGTGCCAGCAGTTCCCTGTGGGGGAGGGCGAATGAGCAGTTCTTC
TRBV12-5	16	-	TRBJ1-3	-	CASGLVTGARGNTIYF	TGTGCTAGTGGTTTGGTCACCGGGGCTAGAGGAAACACCATATATTTT
TRBV9	16	-	TRBJ2-1	-	CASSVENTGAWNEQFF	TGTGCCAGCAGCGTAGAGAACACGGGGGCGTGGAATGAGCAGTTCTTC
TRBV15	12	-	TRBJ1-2	-	CATRSGEGGYTF	TGTGCCACCAGATCGGGGGAAGGAGGCTACACCTTC
TRBV5-6	12	-	TRBJ1-1	-	CASSSDGNEAFF	TGTGCCAGCAGCTCGGACGGTAATGAAGCTTTCTTT
TRBV28	14	-	TRBJ2-5	TRBD1	CASSRRDRGLTQYF	TGTGCCAGCAGCCGTCGGGACAGGGGTTTAACCCAGTACTTC
TRBV7-6	14	-	TRBJ2-7	TRBD1	CASSSGQGTYEQYF	TGTGCCAGCTCTTCGGGACAGGGGACCTACGAGCAGTACTTC
TRBV10-3	13	-	TRBJ1-6	-	CATTWGANSPLHF	TGTGCCACGACTTGGGGGGCTAATTCACCCCTCCACTTT
TRBV15	13	once	TRBJ1-4	-	CATSSNPGEKLFF	TGTGCCACCAGCAGTAACCCTGGTGAAAAACTGTTTTTT
TRBV11-3	13	-	TRBJ1-1	TRBD1	CASSRQGNTEAFF	TGTGCCAGCAGCCGACAGGGGAACACTGAAGCTTTCTTT
TRBV9	15	-	TRBJ2-2	-	CASSVAGGGTGELFF	TGTGCCAGCAGCGTAGCTGGGGGCGGCACCGGGGAGCTGTTTTTT
TRBV19	14	-	TRBJ2-1	TRBD2	CASSPSGIYNEQFF	TGTGCCAGTAGCCCCAGCGGGATCTACAATGAGCAGTTCTTC
TRBV19	15	-	TRBJ2-3	-	CASSIRRDRADTQYF	TGTGCCAGTAGTATACGGAGGGATAGGGCAGATACGCAGTATTTT
TRBV14	16	-	TRBJ1-2	TRBD1	CASSQGSRDRGRGYTF	TGTGCCAGCAGCCAAGGTAGTAGGGACAGGGGGCGAGGCTACACCTTC
TRBV7-8	15	once	TRBJ2-6	-	CASSVDHSGANVLTF	TGTGCCAGCAGCGTAGATCACTCTGGGGCCAACGTCCTGACTTTC
TRBV24-1	13	-	TRBJ2-6	-	CATSQAGANVLTF	TGTGCCACCTCTCAGGCTGGGGCCAACGTCCTGACTTTC
TRBV6-5	15	-	TRBJ1-5	TRBD1	CASSRDRGLNQPQHF	TGTGCCAGCAGCCGGGACAGGGGGTTGAATCAGCCCCAGCATTTT
TRBV18	14	-	TRBJ1-1	TRBD1	CASSRNRDREEAFF	TGTGCCAGCTCACGAAACCGGGACAGGGAGGAAGCTTTCTTT
TRBV14	14	-	TRBJ2-1	TRBD2	CASSQVIAGGEQFF	TGTGCCAGCAGCCAAGTGATAGCGGGAGGTGAGCAGTTCTTC
TRBV10-3	15	-	TRBJ2-2	TRBD2	CAISRSGGDTGELFF	TGTGCCATCAGCCGAAGCGGGGGCGACACCGGGGAGCTGTTTTTT
TRBV7-9	14	-	TRBJ1-1	TRBD1	CASTPPDRTTEAFF	TGTGCCAGCACCCCCCCGGACAGGACCACTGAAGCTTTCTTT
TRBV7-9	11	-	TRBJ2-3	-	CASIILDTQYF	TGTGCCAGCATCATCCTAGATACGCAGTATTTT
TRBV7-2	15	-	TRBJ2-3	-	CASSLNRDSADTQYF	TGTGCCAGCAGCTTAAACCGGGACTCTGCAGATACGCAGTATTTT
TRBV29-1	13	few	TRBJ1-1	TRBD1	CSAGRQGNTEAFF	TGCAGCGCCGGGCGACAGGGGAACACTGAAGCTTTCTTT
TRBV5-1	15	once	TRBJ2-7	TRBD2	CASSLELAGVGEQYF	TGCGCCAGCAGCTTGGAGCTAGCGGGAGTTGGGGAGCAGTACTTC
TRBV5-4	13	-	TRBJ2-1	-	CASSLKGYNEQFF	TGTGCCAGCAGCTTGAAAGGCTACAATGAGCAGTTCTTC
TRBV6-1	16	many	TRBJ1-6	-	CASSGWPPRSDSPLHF	TGTGCCAGCAGTGGGTGGCCTCCCCGGTCGGATTCACCCCTCCACTTT
TRBV11-3	13	-	TRBJ1-2	-	CASSLISGGVPFF	TGTGCCAGCAGCTTAATAAGCGGTGGAGTGCCGTTCTTC